The rows below give T cell receptor beta chains drawn from one sample of a study of blood T cells in healthy people across ages. TCRdb analysed the 5' RACE reads with MiXCR anew, one entry per CDR3 protein. Seen here are more than 900,000 distinct CDR3 sequences, around 25% observed once, and the top ten hold around 0.75%. The sample was also reused in another study, on T cells of mothers and their children.

Source material: blood. The receptors derive from a girl aged 2-9 years in good health. Both conserved end residues are part of each CDR3. The D gene is left open where the match is weak. Clone size is stated in some rows and not others, as once, few, many or a class when expanded.

J: TRBJ1-6; V: TRBV7-2; size: NA; D: NA; DNA: TGTGCCAGCAGCTTCTCCCTGGGTTCACCCCTCCACTTT; CDR3: CASSFSLGSPLHF
J: TRBJ2-3; V: TRBV7-9; size: NA; D: NA; DNA: TGTGCCAGCAGCCACCCAGGCGGCTACACAGATACGCAGTATTTT; CDR3: CASSHPGGYTDTQYF
J: TRBJ1-2; V: TRBV5-1; size: NA; D: TRBD1; DNA: TGCGCCAGCAGGACCGGGACAGCGATCTATGGCTACACCTTC; CDR3: CASRTGTAIYGYTF
J: TRBJ2-1; V: TRBV29-1; size: NA; D: NA; DNA: TGCAGCGCCCCCAGCTTTCCTGAGCAGTTCTTC; CDR3: CSAPSFPEQFF
J: TRBJ1-1; V: TRBV7-9; size: few; D: TRBD1; DNA: TGTGCCAGCAGCTTTACCCAGGGGGCGGGGACTGAAGCTTTCTTT; CDR3: CASSFTQGAGTEAFF
J: TRBJ2-7; V: TRBV6-2/TRBV6-3; size: few; D: NA; DNA: TGTGCCAGCGAGGGGGGAATGGGCAACGAGCAGTACTTC; CDR3: CASEGGMGNEQYF
J: TRBJ1-1; V: TRBV29-1; size: NA; D: NA; DNA: TGCAGCGTTGGCGTTTGGGGGGCGAGGAACACTGAAGCTTTCTTT; CDR3: CSVGVWGARNTEAFF
J: TRBJ2-1; V: TRBV11-2; size: NA; D: NA; DNA: TGTGCCAGCAGCTTAGATACAGGGATTGAGCAGTTCTTC; CDR3: CASSLDTGIEQFF
J: TRBJ2-7; V: TRBV29-1; size: NA; D: NA; DNA: TGCAGCGTTGAACAGGAAGGCGACGAGCAGTACTTC; CDR3: CSVEQEGDEQYF
J: TRBJ2-6; V: TRBV7-8; size: NA; D: NA; DNA: TGTGCCAGCAGCCCGGAGCCCGGCTCTGGGGCCAACGTCCTGACTTTC; CDR3: CASSPEPGSGANVLTF
J: TRBJ2-5; V: TRBV7-3; size: many; D: TRBD2; DNA: TGTGCCAGCAGCTCCGGACTAGCGGGAGAGACCCAGTACTTC; CDR3: CASSSGLAGETQYF
J: TRBJ2-2; V: TRBV29-1; size: NA; D: TRBD1; DNA: TGCAGCGTTGAAGGGACCGGGACAGACGCCGGGGAGCTGTTTTTT; CDR3: CSVEGTGTDAGELFF
J: TRBJ2-7; V: TRBV2; size: few; D: NA; DNA: TGTGCCAGCAGTGTAGGACTTCCCAGCTCCTACGAGCAGTACTTC; CDR3: CASSVGLPSSYEQYF
J: TRBJ2-4; V: TRBV14; size: few; D: NA; DNA: TGTGCCAGCAGCCAAGTACTAAACATTCAGTACTTC; CDR3: CASSQVLNIQYF
J: TRBJ2-5; V: TRBV6-5; size: NA; D: TRBD2; DNA: TGTGCCAGCAAGGCGGGAGTCTTAAAGACCCAGTACTTC; CDR3: CASKAGVLKTQYF
J: TRBJ2-1; V: TRBV6-6; size: NA; D: NA; DNA: TGTGCCAGCAGTTACCAGGGAGGCTTGGGTGAGCAGTTCTTC; CDR3: CASSYQGGLGEQFF
J: TRBJ2-3; V: TRBV7-9; size: few; D: TRBD1; DNA: TGTGCCAGCAGCTACGGGACAGGCTACACAGATACGCAGTATTTT; CDR3: CASSYGTGYTDTQYF
J: TRBJ1-4; V: TRBV7-3; size: NA; D: NA; DNA: TGTGCCAGCAGCTTATCGGTAGCAACTAATGAAAAACTGTTTTTT; CDR3: CASSLSVATNEKLFF
J: TRBJ2-1; V: TRBV11-2; size: NA; D: NA; DNA: TGTGCCAGCAGCTCCATCTTAGAGGTGTACGGTGAGCAGTTCTTC; CDR3: CASSSILEVYGEQFF
J: TRBJ1-1; V: TRBV7-2; size: few; D: NA; DNA: TGTGCCAGCAGGGGAGGTTGGGGGGCTGAAGCTTTCTTT; CDR3: CASRGGWGAEAFF
J: TRBJ2-7; V: TRBV21-1; size: NA; D: NA; DNA: TGTGCCAGCAGCAAAGAGAGACAGGTCCGTCATGGGAAGCAGTACTTC; CDR3: CASSKERQVRHGKQYF
J: TRBJ2-2; V: TRBV14; size: few; D: NA; DNA: TGTGCCAGCAGCCAGGGGACGAACACCGGGGAGCTGTTTTTT; CDR3: CASSQGTNTGELFF
J: TRBJ2-7; V: TRBV5-1; size: NA; D: NA; DNA: TGCGCCAGCAGCTTGGAGGGGTTCGGGGGAGGACTATACGAGCAGTACTTC; CDR3: CASSLEGFGGGLYEQYF
J: TRBJ2-5; V: TRBV7-8; size: NA; D: NA; DNA: TGTGCCAGCGAGGCGGGGTTTAAAGAGACCCAGTACTTC; CDR3: CASEAGFKETQYF
J: TRBJ1-4; V: TRBV9; size: NA; D: NA; DNA: TGTGCCAGCAGCCCTACGACAGGCCTTTTGACAACTAATGAAAAACTGTTTTTT; CDR3: CASSPTTGLLTTNEKLFF
J: TRBJ2-5; V: TRBV12-3/TRBV12-4; size: NA; D: NA; DNA: TGTGCCAGCAGTAAGACATTTAGCCAAGAGACCCAGTACTTC; CDR3: CASSKTFSQETQYF
J: TRBJ1-2; V: TRBV29-1; size: NA; D: NA; DNA: TGCAGCGTCTCAAACCCAGGGGACCTCTATGGCTACACCTTC; CDR3: CSVSNPGDLYGYTF
J: TRBJ2-3; V: TRBV7-6; size: NA; D: NA; DNA: TGTGCCAGCAGCTTAGGTTATAGCGACACGCAGTATTTT; CDR3: CASSLGYSDTQYF
J: TRBJ1-1; V: TRBV4-3; size: NA; D: NA; DNA: TGCGCCAGCAGCCAGTTGGGCTACACCGACACTGAAGCTTTCTTT; CDR3: CASSQLGYTDTEAFF
J: TRBJ2-7; V: TRBV5-6; size: NA; D: TRBD2; DNA: TGTGCCAGCAGCTCTTATATACTAGCGGGACCCTACGAGCAGTACTTC; CDR3: CASSSYILAGPYEQYF
J: TRBJ2-2; V: TRBV28; size: few; D: NA; DNA: TGTGCCAGCAGCCGAGTACAGGGTGGGGAGCTGTTTTTT; CDR3: CASSRVQGGELFF
J: TRBJ1-1; V: TRBV29-1; size: few; D: NA; DNA: TGCAGCGTCGCCCGGGAATCCACTGAAGCTTTCTTT; CDR3: CSVARESTEAFF
J: TRBJ1-2; V: TRBV6-6; size: few; D: TRBD1; DNA: TGTGCCAGCAGTCCGACAGGGGGCTTAGGCTACACCTTC; CDR3: CASSPTGGLGYTF
J: TRBJ2-1; V: TRBV2; size: few; D: NA; DNA: TGTGCCAGCAGTGAAGGCCAGACGAAGCAGTTCTTC; CDR3: CASSEGQTKQFF
J: TRBJ2-1; V: TRBV12-3/TRBV12-4; size: NA; D: NA; DNA: TGTGCCAGCAGCCACTACAAGGGATGCAATGAGCAGTTCTTC; CDR3: CASSHYKGCNEQFF
J: TRBJ1-1; V: TRBV9; size: NA; D: TRBD1; DNA: TGTGCCAGCAGCGTAGGCGAGACAGGGGTGGATGAAGCTTTCTTT; CDR3: CASSVGETGVDEAFF